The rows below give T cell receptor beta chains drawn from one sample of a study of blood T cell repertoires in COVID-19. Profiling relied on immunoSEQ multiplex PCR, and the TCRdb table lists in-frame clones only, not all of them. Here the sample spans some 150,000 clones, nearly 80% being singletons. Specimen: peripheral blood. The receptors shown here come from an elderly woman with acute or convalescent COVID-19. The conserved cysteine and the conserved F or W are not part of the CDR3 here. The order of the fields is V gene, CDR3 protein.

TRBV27	ASSLAGDGYT
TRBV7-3	ASSLEGGIGYNEQF
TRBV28	ASSSNQGDNSPLH
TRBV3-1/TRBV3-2	ASSQDQRRGGYT
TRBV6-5	ASRARLRDSPLH
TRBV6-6	ASQKDGREGGYT
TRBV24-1	ATSAQDRGTDTQY
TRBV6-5	ASRDSRNDGYT
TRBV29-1	SVVMTGQQPNQPQH
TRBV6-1	ASSESLRTGSGYGYT
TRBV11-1	ASSSRTSTDTQY
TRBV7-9	ASSATSSGQF
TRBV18	ASSPSLAGPTDTQY
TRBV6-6	ASSYPTGVVGYT